These 24 T cell receptor beta chains were sequenced from one sample in a study of blood T cells in healthy people across ages (dated by TCRdb to between 2015 and 2017). The library was generated by 5' RACE. The instrument given in TCRdb is Illumina HiSeq 2500. A second PCR of roughly 6 to 12 cycles was performed with a sample-barcoded 5' primer and a J-beta primer mix. TCRdb applied fastp at Q25 and MiXCR to the public reads, then kept only in-frame beta chains. Every CDR3 protein is listed once, alongside the most common genes and DNA of its rows. The sample table contains 450,000 to 700,000 distinct CDR3 sequences; only one count was recorded for 27% of them. The ten largest make up approximately 17% of the sample. The material sequenced was blood. The receptors were gathered from a woman aged 70-85 years in good health.

As regards this clonotype: A much larger clone sits a single nucleotide away, making a read error possible. The V call is TRBV3-1, the J call TRBJ2-3; D is perhaps TRBD1 (5 bases). The last part of the DNA fits TRBJ1-5 better; the J call may be wrong. The CDR3 extends over 12 amino acids. Per germline, CDR1 LGHDT and CDR2 YNNKEL (reference sequence). The CDR3 sequence: CASSSRGDTQHF. CDR3 DNA: TGTGCCAGCAGCTCTCGGGGGGATACGCAGCATTTT.

The chain uses TRBV10-2 and TRBJ2-4; D unresolved. The CDR3 is 14 residues long. Germline values: CDR1 WSHSY, CDR2 SAAADI. Between the trimmed V and J ends, which lost 0 bases and 9 bases, there was a span of 12 bases. The CDR3 coding sequence is TGCGCCAGCAGTGAGTCCGGCAGAGCGAGCATTCAGTACTTC. It codes for CASSESGRASIQYF.

The chain couples TRBV7-3 to TRBJ1-2; tentative D call: TRBD1 (5 bases). Germline V CDR1 and CDR2: SGHTA, FQGTGA. With 4 bases removed from V and 5 bases from J, the gap between germline ends came to 14 bases. The CDR3 sequence is 14 residues long. The CDR3 reads CASSSGEGFYGYTF. The CDR3 DNA reads TGTGCCAGCAGCTCGGGAGAGGGGTTTTATGGCTACACCTTC.

This clonotype was observed many times. The J gene is TRBJ1-2, the V gene TRBV4-2; TRBD1 aligns across 8 bases. Germline CDR1 LGHNA, CDR2 YNFKEQ. CDR3 length equals 15 residues. The trim removed 0 bases at V and 6 bases at J, leaving 6 bases unmatched. The CDR3 DNA reads as TGTGCCAGCAGCCAAGACAGCAGGGGGCGGGATGGCTACACCTTC. Translating gives CASSQDSRGRDGYTF.

The chain couples TRBV6-1 to TRBJ1-4, with D possibly TRBD1 on 6 matching bases. V was clipped by 6 bases and J by 2 bases, with 19 bases between them. This CDR3 spans 17 amino acids. Germline V lookup: CDR1 MNHNS, CDR2 SASEGT. The CDR3 DNA sequence: TGTGCCAGCAGACCCCGCCGGGGGGGCGGGACTAATGAAAAACTGTTTTTT. This sequence encodes CASRPRRGGGTNEKLFF.

In DNA, the CDR3 is TGTGCCAGCAGCCAAGTGGTGCCAGGGTTAGGGAACACTGAAGCTTTCTTT. It is translated as CASSQVVPGLGNTEAFF. The chain is built from TRBV4-2 and TRBJ1-1; D perhaps matches TRBD1 (5 bases). CDR1 LGHNA and CDR2 YNFKEQ come from the germline V gene. Between the trimmed V and J ends, which lost 1 base and 1 base, there was a span of 16 bases. There are 17 residues in the CDR3.

The table lists this clonotype with a few counts. The DNA for the CDR3 is TGTGCCAGCAGCTTAGACCGGGTTGGGGGAAAACTGTTTTTT. Translated: CASSLDRVGGKLFF. The rearrangement uses TRBV7-2 and TRBJ1-4; D possibly corresponds to TRBD1 (5 bases). This CDR3 spans 14 amino acids. V was pared by 1 base and J by 10 bases, with 13 bases between. Looked up from germline, CDR1 is SGHTA and CDR2 is FQGNSA. The full variable domain, rest sourced from reference TRBV7-2 and TRBJ1-4, is GAGVSQSPSNKVTEKGKDVELRCDPISGHTALYWYRQSLGQGLEFLIYFQGNSAPDKSGLPSDRFSAERTGGSVSTLTIQRTQQEDSAVYLCASSLDRVGGKLFFGSGTQLSVL.

About this clonotype itself: The junction departs from germline at one end; a sequencing error may be responsible. The J gene is TRBJ1-1, the V gene TRBV15; maybe TRBD1 (5 bases). CDR1 LNHNV and CDR2 YYDKDF come from the germline V gene (reference sequence). This CDR3 region has 14 residues. This CDR3 reads CATGERGRNTQAFF. The CDR3 bases are TGTGCCACCGGCGAAAGGGGTCGAAACACTCAAGCTTTCTTT.

This clonotype has just a few counts. The chain links TRBV7-2 to TRBJ2-3, with unresolved D. The V gene's germline CDR1 is SGHTA and CDR2 FQGNSA. The CDR3 is 15 amino acids. With 1 base removed from V and 10 bases from J, the gap between germline ends came to 18 bases. In nucleotides, the CDR3 is TGTGCCAGCAGCTTAGAGGGTGGGGTGCGGACCGCGCAGTATTTT. This encodes CASSLEGGVRTAQYF. Full variable domain (missing parts from reference TRBV7-2 and TRBJ2-3): GAGVSQSPSNKVTEKGKDVELRCDPISGHTALYWYRQSLGQGLEFLIYFQGNSAPDKSGLPSDRFSAERTGGSVSTLTIQRTQQEDSAVYLCASSLEGGVRTAQYFGPGTRLTVL.

The chain has TRBV29-1 and TRBJ2-1, with TRBD1 matching 8 bases. The length of the CDR3 is 13 residues. From germline, CDR1 is SQVTM and CDR2 ANQGSEA. The V segment lost 7 bases and the J segment 6 bases; nucleotides outside the gene matches: 8. In DNA, the CDR3 is TGCAGCGGGGTGGACAGGGCGGGCAATGAGCAGTTCTTC. Translation: CSGVDRAGNEQFF.

This clonotype was observed a few times. The V and J genes are TRBV5-1 and TRBJ2-3; D possibly uses TRBD1 or TRBD2 (5 bases each). The V gene's germline CDR1 is SGHRS and CDR2 YFSETQ. The CDR3 has 15 residues. V lost 4 bases and J 4 bases, leaving 16 bases between the germline ends. CDR3 sequence: CASSQGRTAADTQYF. The CDR3 DNA reads as TGCGCCAGCAGCCAGGGACGCACGGCAGCAGATACGCAGTATTTT.

This clonotype was seen a handful of times. J is TRBJ1-2 and V is TRBV27; D is unclear. This CDR3 comprises 15 residues. V lost 1 base to trimming and J lost 4 bases, with 13 bases between them. Germline V CDR1 and CDR2: MNHEY, SMNVEV (reference sequence). The CDR3 nucleotides read TGTGCCAGCAGTTTATATCCGTCAGGCCCCTATGGCTACACCTTC. It is translated as CASSLYPSGPYGYTF.

The chain combines TRBV10-3 with TRBJ1-2, with 8 nucleotides matching TRBD1. Germline V gene data show CDR1 as ENHRY and CDR2 as SYGVKD. The CDR3 has 13 amino acids. V lost 4 bases to trimming and J lost 6 bases; unmatched junction nucleotides: 4. CDR3: CAISVTGDDGYTF. In DNA form, the CDR3 reads TGTGCCATCAGTGTGACAGGGGACGATGGCTACACCTTC.

This clonotype was observed a few times. The J gene is TRBJ1-2, the V gene TRBV6-1, with 7 bases lining up with TRBD1. V lost 2 bases to trimming and J lost 4 bases; unmatched junction nucleotides: 10. In germline, CDR1 is MNHNS, CDR2 SASEGT. CDR3 size: 16 residues. The CDR3 loop reads CASSETGAPLLYGYTF. The CDR3 DNA is TGTGCCAGCAGTGAAACAGGGGCCCCCCTACTCTATGGCTACACCTTC.

In its sample, this clonotype was seen once. The J gene is TRBJ1-1, the V gene TRBV7-8; 7 nucleotides match TRBD1. Trimming took 5 bases from V and 2 from J; bases not matched to a gene: 20. Germline V lookup: CDR1 SGHVS, CDR2 FQNEAQ. The CDR3 runs 19 residues. CDR3 sequence: CASSRLLPGQQKTNTEAFF. CDR3 sequence (DNA): TGTGCCAGCAGCCGACTTTTACCGGGACAGCAAAAGACAAACACTGAAGCTTTCTTT. Full variable domain (remainder filled in from reference TRBV7-8 and TRBJ1-1): GAGVSQSPRYKVAKRGQDVALRCDPISGHVSLFWYQQALGQGPEFLTYFQNEAQLDKSGLPSDRFFAERPEGSVSTLKIQRTQQEDSAVYLCASSRLLPGQQKTNTEAFFGQGTRLTVV.

This clonotype appeared a few times. The rearrangement links TRBV2 to TRBJ1-1; D not resolved. V shed 4 bases and J shed 7 bases, with 13 bases lying between them. This CDR3 region has 13 residues. Germline lookup yields CDR1 SNHLY and CDR2 FYNNEI. CDR3 in amino acids: CASSGMGSDEAFF. The CDR3, as DNA: TGTGCCAGCAGTGGGATGGGAAGTGATGAAGCTTTCTTT.

V usage is TRBV6-1 and J usage is TRBJ1-5; 7 positions match TRBD1. CDR3 length: 12 residues. Trimming at V came to 6 bases and at J to 6 bases, leaving 2 bases not matched to a gene. Germline values: CDR1 MNHNS, CDR2 SASEGT. The CDR3 region is CASRHRGQPQHF. The CDR3 DNA reads TGTGCCAGCAGACACAGGGGTCAGCCCCAGCATTTT.

V usage is TRBV3-1 and J usage is TRBJ2-4; D tentatively reads TRBD1 or TRBD2 (5 bases each). The CDR3 is 17 amino acids. V was clipped by 0 bases and J by 8 bases, with 20 bases between them. Per the germline V gene, CDR1 is LGHDT and CDR2 is YNNKEL (reference sequence). The CDR3 DNA follows: TGTGCCAGCAGCCAAGATACCGAGGGACCCTTCTTGCACATTCAGTACTTC. This translates into CASSQDTEGPFLHIQYF.

This clonotype has a handful of counts. The chain joins TRBV7-2 to TRBJ2-5; D is possibly TRBD1 (5 bases). This CDR3 contains 13 residues. The germline gives CDR1 SGHTA, CDR2 FQGNSA. The germline V and J ends were trimmed by 2 bases and 4 bases, with 8 bases remaining between them. The CDR3 DNA follows: TGTGCCAGCAGCTTAAGGACATCAGAGACCCAGTACTTC. Encoded protein: CASSLRTSETQYF.

The sample holds a few counts of this clonotype. The chain couples TRBV15 to TRBJ2-5; D is unclear. The DNA end is a closer match to TRBJ2-7, so the J assignment may be wrong. Germline V gene sequence: CDR1 LNHNV, CDR2 YYDKDF (reference sequence). This CDR3 region has 14 residues. The CDR3 protein is CATSIRSISYEQYF. The CDR3 coding sequence is TGTGCCACCAGCATCCGAAGTATCTCCTACGAGCAGTACTTC.

This sequence joins TRBV5-1 and TRBJ2-5; perhaps TRBD1 as D (6 bases). V dropped 2 bases and J dropped 1 base, with 15 bases sitting between them. The CDR3 is 16 amino acids. Germline V lookup: CDR1 SGHRS, CDR2 YFSETQ. CDR3 nucleotides: TGCGCCAGCAGCTTCATTTTGACAGGCACCCAAGAGACCCAGTACTTC. It codes for CASSFILTGTQETQYF.

This chain joins TRBV5-1 and TRBJ1-2; 8 nucleotides agree with TRBD1. The germline V gene has CDR1 SGHRS and CDR2 YFSETQ. This CDR3 region has 15 residues. The J segment lost 2 bases and the V segment lost 4 bases, leaving 7 bases of the junction unmatched. CDR3: CASSPQGEVNYGYTF. The DNA for the CDR3 is TGCGCCAGCAGCCCACAGGGGGAAGTAAACTATGGCTACACCTTC.

The chain carries TRBV7-8 and TRBJ2-3; the match to TRBD1 covers 12 bases. CDR1 is SGHVS, CDR2 FQNEAQ, per germline. V dropped 5 bases and J dropped 7; count of bases not matched to a gene: 10. The CDR3 sequence is 16 residues long. CDR3: CASSPGTGGNPYTQYF. CDR3 coding DNA: TGTGCCAGCAGCCCAGGGACAGGGGGCAATCCCTATACGCAGTATTTT.

This clonotype was seen a handful of times. CDR3 amino acids: CASSELQGSTEAFF. CDR3 nucleotide sequence: TGTGCCAGCAGCGAACTACAGGGGAGCACTGAAGCTTTCTTT. The rearrangement links TRBV3-1 to TRBJ1-1; 7 positions match TRBD1. The CDR3 has 14 amino acids. Per the germline V gene, CDR1 is LGHDT and CDR2 is YNNKEL (reference sequence). V lost 5 bases to trimming and J lost 4 bases; unmatched junction nucleotides: 7. Looking up the rest from reference TRBV3-1 and TRBJ1-1 gives the full variable domain: DTAVSQTPKYLVTQMGNDKSIKCEQNLGHDTMYWYKQDSKKFLKIMFSYNNKELIINETVPNRFSPKSPDKAHLNLHINSLELGDSAVYFCASSELQGSTEAFFGQGTRLTVV.